One and the same sample provided the 18 T cell receptor beta chains below, sequenced in a study of blood T cell repertoires in COVID-19. The protocol was immunoSEQ multiplex PCR, while the TCRdb copy is restricted to in-frame clones and leaves out a portion. The sample yields about 60,000 clones, 88% seen once. What was sequenced was peripheral blood. The receptors were sampled from a human donor in a cohort sampled during active COVID-19.

J is TRBJ1-4 and V is TRBV7-2; D remains unclear. The length of the CDR3 is 14 residues. From germline, CDR1 is SGHTA and CDR2 FQGNSA. The V gene lost 3 bases and the J gene lost 4 bases, with 9 bases spanning the gap. DNA for the CDR3: TGTGCCAGCAGCTTGAGGCACGGTAATGAAAAACTGTTTTTT. It is translated as CASSLRHGNEKLFF.

The table lists this clone with a count of one. J is TRBJ2-2 and V is TRBV6-4; the match to TRBD2 covers 9 bases. The CDR3 loop spans 15 amino acids. CDR1 and CDR2 from the germline V gene are MRHNA and SNTAGT. Trimming cost V 4 bases and J 3 bases; bases outside gene matches: 3. CDR3 sequence: CASSASGGYTGELFF. The CDR3 DNA reads as TGTGCCAGCAGTGCAAGCGGGGGGTACACCGGGGAGCTGTTTTTT.

This clone was seen just once. The CDR3 protein is CASSLEGTRNSPLHF. In DNA form, the CDR3 reads TGTGCCAGCAGCTTAGAGGGGACAAGAAATTCACCCCTCCACTTT. J is TRBJ1-6 and V is TRBV7-9; perhaps TRBD1 as D (6 bases). Germline V gives CDR1 SEHNR, CDR2 FQNEAQ (reference sequence). The V and J ends lost 1 base and 7 bases respectively, with 11 bases between them. CDR3 size: 15 residues.

This clone was detected once. The V and J genes are TRBV7-6 and TRBJ2-5; D unclear. CDR1 is SGHVS and CDR2 is FNYEAQ in the germline V gene. The CDR3 loop spans 14 amino acids. Trimming took 2 bases from V and 0 from J, leaving 7 bases between them. This CDR3 reads CASSLNTYQETQYF. The CDR3 bases are TGTGCCAGCAGCTTAAACACCTACCAAGAGACCCAGTACTTC.

The chain carries TRBV5-4 and TRBJ1-5, with D hard to call. CDR3 length: 17 amino acids. Germline V gives CDR1 SGHNT, CDR2 YYREEE (reference sequence). The ends were cut back, 2 bases at V and 7 bases at J, with 22 bases in the middle. The chain's CDR3 is CASSFSEGGPIRQPQHF. CDR3 DNA sequence: TGTGCCAGCAGCTTCTCGGAGGGTGGACCGATAAGACAGCCCCAGCATTTT.

The V gene is TRBV11-1, the J gene TRBJ1-1, with D unclear. Germline CDR1 is SGHAT and CDR2 is FQDESV (reference sequence). The CDR3 is 13 residues long. Trimming shortened V by 3 bases and J by 2 bases, and 7 bases separated the two germline ends. In DNA form, the CDR3 reads TGTGCCAGCAGCTTTTCCTTCAACACTGAAGCTTTCTTT. Protein product: CASSFSFNTEAFF.

In nucleotides, the CDR3 is TGTGCCAGCAGCTTAACGGGCAGGGAATCTGGGGCCAACGTCCTGACTTTC. Encoded protein: CASSLTGRESGANVLTF. The chain joins TRBV7-3 to TRBJ2-6; TRBD1 might be the D (5 bases). With 0 bases removed from V and 1 base from J, the gap between germline ends came to 10 bases. Germline loops: CDR1 SGHTA, CDR2 FQGTGA. This CDR3 contains 17 residues.

This clone was picked up one time. This chain connects TRBV9 to TRBJ1-2; TRBD1 is a possible D gene (5 bases). The CDR3 totals 16 residues. CDR1 SGDLS and CDR2 YYNGEE come from the germline V gene. V gave up 3 bases and J gave up 4 bases, with 19 bases separating them. The CDR3 region is CASSATFGPRGYGYTF. In DNA, the CDR3 is TGTGCCAGCAGCGCAACCTTCGGGCCTAGGGGCTATGGCTACACCTTC.

V and J are TRBV3-1 (or the pseudogene TRBV3-2) and TRBJ1-1; 7 positions match TRBD1. V gave up 8 bases and J gave up 4 bases; unmatched junction bases: 1. The CDR3 runs to 11 residues. CDR1 and CDR2 (germline): LGHDT, YNNKEL (reference sequence). In DNA form, the CDR3 reads TGTGCCAGCCAGGGGGGCACTGAAGCTTTCTTT. Translating it yields CASQGGTEAFF.

J is TRBJ2-3 and V is TRBV25-1; 10 positions match TRBD2. Germline CDR1 and CDR2: MGHDK and SYGVNS. Trimming at V came to 3 bases and at J to 4 bases, leaving 4 bases not matched to a gene. The CDR3 loop spans 15 amino acids. The CDR3 coding sequence is TGTGCCAGCAGTGACCAGCGGGGGGGCGCAGATACGCAGTATTTT. It is translated as CASSDQRGGADTQYF.

This sequence joins TRBV2 and TRBJ2-5; maybe TRBD1 (5 bases). The CDR3 covers 14 residues. Germline lookup yields CDR1 SNHLY and CDR2 FYNNEI. The germline V and J ends were trimmed by 7 bases and 5 bases, with 17 bases remaining between them. This chain's CDR3 is CASKELRQGETQYF. The CDR3 coding sequence is TGTGCCAGCAAGGAACTTCGGCAGGGTGAGACCCAGTACTTC.

A single count supports this clone. The chain couples TRBV5-1 to TRBJ2-1; possibly TRBD1 for D (5 bases). The CDR3 covers 17 residues. V was cut by 4 bases and J by 1 base, with 18 bases left in between. Germline CDR1 SGHRS, CDR2 YFSETQ. This chain's CDR3 is CASSQSIGVKSYNEQFF. CDR3 in DNA: TGCGCCAGCAGCCAATCGATAGGGGTTAAATCCTACAATGAGCAGTTCTTC.

V gene TRBV25-1 combines with J gene TRBJ2-5, with a tentative D call TRBD2 (5 bases). Trimming left V 3 bases short and J 1 base short, with 15 bases between. The CDR3 sequence is 16 residues long. The germline CDR1 and CDR2 sequences are MGHDK and SYGVNS. The CDR3 coding sequence is TGTGCCAGCAGTGACCGAGGGCCTCGGCCCCAAGAGACCCAGTACTTC. Translating it yields CASSDRGPRPQETQYF.

This sequence joins TRBV7-6 and TRBJ2-2; D may be TRBD2 (5 bases). CDR3 size: 15 residues. Trimming left V 1 base short and J 4 bases short, with 10 bases between. The germline V gene has CDR1 SGHVS and CDR2 FNYEAQ. CDR3 DNA sequence: TGTGCCAGCAGCTTAGTCCTGGGGAGCACCGGGGAGCTGTTTTTT. Protein product: CASSLVLGSTGELFF.

Only one count was recorded for this clone. The chain combines TRBV2 with TRBJ2-7; possibly TRBD2 for D (6 bases). Deletions cut 3 bases from V and 1 base from J, with 13 bases between. The CDR3 is 15 amino acids. The germline gives CDR1 SNHLY, CDR2 FYNNEI. CDR3: CASSDSLARSYEQYF. In DNA form, the CDR3 reads TGTGCCAGCAGTGATAGTCTAGCGAGGTCCTACGAGCAGTACTTC.

The chain links TRBV28 to TRBJ2-7; TRBD1 matches 7 bases. The germline V gene has CDR1 MDHEN and CDR2 SYDVKM. V was pared by 3 bases and J by 5 bases, with 7 bases of the junction left unmatched. The CDR3 sequence is 14 residues long. The CDR3 DNA follows: TGTGCCAGCAGTTTGACAGGGCAAGGTAACGAGCAGTACTTC. This gives the protein CASSLTGQGNEQYF.

The chain joins TRBV7-3 to TRBJ2-6; 9 nucleotides align to TRBD1. This CDR3 has 18 residues. Germline lookup yields CDR1 SGHTA and CDR2 FQGTGA. With 5 bases clipped from V and 1 base from J, the junction kept 9 bases outside the gene matches. CDR3 region: CASSTASGTGSGANVLTF. The DNA of the CDR3 is TGTGCCAGCAGCACAGCCTCCGGGACAGGGTCTGGGGCCAACGTCCTGACTTTC.

The chain joins TRBV21-1 to TRBJ2-3; the DNA was not compared with TRBD2, the D call given in the table. TRBV21-1 is shown as a pseudogene. The CDR3 contains 17 residues. The CDR3 loop is CASSKVERGATTDTQYF. CDR3 sequence (DNA): TGTGCCAGCAGCAAAGTTGAGCGGGGGGCCACCACAGATACGCAGTATTTT.